A single sample gave rise to the 30 T cell receptor beta chains below, sequenced in a study of shared clonotypes between healthy human individuals. Here immunoSEQ multiplex PCR was the method, and the copy in TCRdb shows in-frame clones only, minus some. The data show about 2 million clones, with 95% seen just once and 0.1% to 0.15% held by the top ten. The material sequenced was naive CD4+ T cells sorted from blood. Subset: CD45RA+ positively selected. These receptors all stem from a man aged 18 to 29 in good health.

V gene TRBV5-8 combines with J gene TRBJ1-1; D is possibly TRBD1 (6 bases). The CDR3 length is 15 residues. In germline, CDR1 is SGHTS, CDR2 YDEGEE. Trimming cost V 6 bases and J 0 bases, with 15 bases left between them. CDR3 DNA: TGTGCCAGCATTACTGGACAGAACATGAACACTGAAGCTTTCTTT. Translation: CASITGQNMNTEAFF.

In the case of this clone: The sample holds other DNA sequences that translate to the same CDR3. The genes are TRBV10-3 and TRBJ1-2; no clear D. The CDR3 has 11 residues. Germline-derived CDR1 and CDR2 are ENHRY and SYGVKD. The germline V and J ends were trimmed by 3 bases and 4 bases, with 3 bases remaining between them. The CDR3 loop reads CAISDSYGYTF. As DNA, the CDR3 is TGTGCCATCAGTGACAGCTATGGCTACACCTTC.

V gene TRBV5-1 combines with J gene TRBJ1-1; D gene ambiguous. This CDR3 has 13 amino acids. Germline assignment: CDR1 SGHRS and CDR2 YFSETQ. V lost 4 bases and J lost 4, with 11 bases in between. CDR3 sequence (DNA): TGCGCCAGCAGCCTAGTGGTCCCCACTGAAGCTTTCTTT. It codes for CASSLVVPTEAFF.

As for this clone: Other nucleotide sequences in the sample specify the same CDR3. V and J are TRBV7-2 and TRBJ2-3; D not resolved. The CDR3 has 12 amino acids. In germline, CDR1 is SGHTA, CDR2 FQGNSA. Trimming stripped 5 bases from V and 2 bases from J, with 5 bases between. CDR3 bases: TGTGCCAGCAGCCTGATCACAGATACGCAGTATTTT. Its translation: CASSLITDTQYF.

The chain couples TRBV7-3 to TRBJ2-7; D remains unclear. The V gene lost 5 bases and the J gene lost 2 bases, with 16 bases spanning the gap. The CDR3 has 15 residues. Germline CDR1 and CDR2: SGHTA and FQGTGA. In DNA, the CDR3 is TGTGCCAGCAGCCCCCAAAGGGCAGCCACCTACGAGCAGTACTTC. Protein: CASSPQRAATYEQYF.

The chain combines TRBV14 with TRBJ2-7; D remains ambiguous. V lost 4 bases and J lost 2, with 9 bases in between. This CDR3 is 13 amino acids long. CDR1 is SGHDN, CDR2 FVKESK, per germline. The CDR3 DNA reads as TGTGCCAGCAGCCGCCCCGGCGCCTACGAGCAGTACTTC. This translates into CASSRPGAYEQYF.

The chain uses TRBV25-1 and TRBJ1-1; tentative D call: TRBD1 (6 bases). Germline V gives CDR1 MGHDK, CDR2 SYGVNS. Trimming removed 8 bases from V and 0 bases from J, with 13 bases in between. The CDR3 totals 14 residues. In DNA, the CDR3 is TGTGCCAGCCGCAATGAGGGGGTGAACACTGAAGCTTTCTTT. This sequence encodes CASRNEGVNTEAFF.

The V gene is TRBV28, the J gene TRBJ1-1; unclear D gene. CDR1 is MDHEN and CDR2 is SYDVKM in the germline V gene. Between the trimmed V and J ends, which lost 6 bases and 1 base, there was a span of 12 bases. The CDR3 runs to 14 residues. The CDR3 sequence: CASRYSAPNTEAFF. The CDR3 nucleotides read TGTGCCAGCAGGTACAGCGCTCCGAACACTGAAGCTTTCTTT.

This chain connects TRBV6-6 to TRBJ1-2; a possible D gene is TRBD1 (5 bases). This CDR3 contains 16 residues. The V and J ends lost 2 bases and 4 bases respectively, with 17 bases between them. The germline gives CDR1 MNHNY, CDR2 SVGAGI (reference sequence). This chain's CDR3 is CASSYRDRPVGYGYTF. CDR3 coding DNA: TGTGCCAGCAGTTACCGGGACCGACCTGTTGGCTATGGCTACACCTTC.

The V gene is TRBV13, the J gene TRBJ2-3, with 9 bases fitting TRBD2. V was clipped by 0 bases and J by 1 base; unmatched bases: 8. Germline CDR1 and CDR2: PRHDT and FYEKMQ (reference sequence). The CDR3 has 18 amino acids. The CDR3 coding sequence is TGTGCCAGCAGCTTAGGCGTGGGCAAGCGGGGGGGCACAGATACGCAGTATTTT. Its protein product is CASSLGVGKRGGTDTQYF.

A word on this clone: The same CDR3 arises from other DNA sequences in this sample as well. The rearrangement links TRBV7-9 to TRBJ1-2; D is unclear. From germline, CDR1 is SEHNR and CDR2 FQNEAQ (reference sequence). V lost 3 bases and J 4 bases, leaving 6 bases between the germline ends. CDR3 size: 12 residues. Here the CDR3 reads CASSFRAYGYTF. The CDR3 DNA reads as TGTGCCAGCAGCTTCAGAGCCTATGGCTACACCTTC.

The gene calls are TRBV15 and TRBJ2-3, with TRBD1 as a possible D gene (6 bases). V was cut by 6 bases and J by 3 bases, with 19 bases left in between. CDR1 is LNHNV and CDR2 is YYDKDF in the germline V gene (reference sequence). The CDR3 consists of 16 residues. CDR3 sequence reads: CATRGWGRGDTDTQYF. CDR3 DNA sequence: TGTGCCACCAGGGGGTGGGGCAGGGGAGATACAGATACGCAGTATTTT.

The chain employs TRBV5-4 and TRBJ1-1, with D uncertain. CDR1 is SGHNT, CDR2 YYREEE, per germline (reference sequence). The CDR3 is 14 residues long. Trimming left V 4 bases short and J 1 base short, with 11 bases between. Written as DNA, the CDR3 is TGTGCCAGCAGCCAGGATTGGGGGAACACTGAAGCTTTCTTT. It is translated as CASSQDWGNTEAFF.

The genes are TRBV2 and TRBJ2-7; 9 bases are a match to TRBD2. The CDR3 spans 15 residues. The ends lost 4 bases at V and 1 base at J; junction bases unmatched: 5. Per germline, CDR1 SNHLY and CDR2 FYNNEI. CDR3 coding DNA: TGTGCCAGCAGTGTCCTAGCGGGACAATCCTACGAGCAGTACTTC. Translated, it gives CASSVLAGQSYEQYF.

The genes are TRBV5-1 and TRBJ2-1; 13 bases align to TRBD2. The CDR3 length is 16 residues. With 4 bases clipped from V and 10 bases from J, the junction kept 11 bases outside the gene matches. CDR1 is SGHRS and CDR2 is YFSETQ in the germline V gene. Here the CDR3 DNA reads TGCGCCAGCAGCCCTGGACTAGCGGGAGTCCAGGGGGAGCAGTTCTTC. It codes for CASSPGLAGVQGEQFF.

This rearrangement joins TRBV25-1 to TRBJ2-2; D remains unclear. CDR1 and CDR2 (germline): MGHDK, SYGVNS. The CDR3 spans 17 residues. V was clipped by 5 bases and J by 4 bases, with 20 bases between them. The chain's CDR3 is CASSKGRVTISTGELFF. CDR3 in DNA: TGTGCCAGCAGTAAGGGCCGTGTGACAATAAGCACCGGGGAGCTGTTTTTT.

This sequence joins TRBV4-1 and TRBJ2-2; D is possibly TRBD2 (5 bases). V was clipped by 2 bases and J by 6 bases, with 13 bases between them. Germline V CDR1 and CDR2: MGHRA, YSYEKL. The CDR3 covers 15 residues. This CDR3 is CASSQRAEPAGELFF. For the CDR3, the DNA is TGCGCCAGCAGCCAACGAGCGGAGCCGGCCGGGGAGCTGTTTTTT.

In its sample, this clone was seen once. This chain uses TRBV11-3 with TRBJ2-7; maybe TRBD1 (5 bases). V shed 5 bases and J shed 5 bases, with 16 bases lying between them. Germline CDR1 is SGHNT and CDR2 is YENEEA. The CDR3 spans 14 residues. The CDR3 region has the DNA TGTGCCAGCAGCGCAGGACACCTGAACAACGAGCAGTACTTC. Translation gives CASSAGHLNNEQYF. The whole variable domain, filled in from reference TRBV11-3 and TRBJ2-7, reads EAGVVQSPRYKIIEKKQPVAFWCNPISGHNTLYWYLQNLGQGPELLIRYENEEAVDDSQLPKDRFSAERLKGVDSTLKIQPAELGDSAVYLCASSAGHLNNEQYFGPGTRLTVT.

V usage is TRBV6-6 and J usage is TRBJ2-7; 11 bases map to TRBD1. After removal of 5 bases from V and 4 bases from J, the junction contained 7 bases not matched to a gene. The CDR3 spans 15 residues. In germline, CDR1 is MNHNY, CDR2 SVGAGI (reference sequence). For the CDR3, the DNA is TGTGCCAGCAGTGCGCCGGGACAGGGGGGGTACGAGCAGTACTTC. As protein: CASSAPGQGGYEQYF.

The chain employs TRBV6-1 and TRBJ2-3; tentative D call: TRBD1 (6 bases). Trimming removed 6 bases at V and 0 bases at J, with 13 bases between. Looked up from germline, CDR1 is MNHNS and CDR2 is SASEGT. This CDR3 spans 15 amino acids. The CDR3 nucleotides read TGTGCCAGCAGGACCGGACAGTCTAGCACAGATACGCAGTATTTT. As protein: CASRTGQSSTDTQYF.

The chain recombines TRBV30 with TRBJ1-6; D perhaps matches TRBD1 (5 bases). CDR1 and CDR2 (germline): GTSNPN, SVGIG (reference sequence). CDR3 length: 14 amino acids. The V and J ends lost 0 bases and 9 bases respectively, with 12 bases between them. CDR3 coding DNA: TGTGCCTGGAGTGTTCAGGGTGGGAGTTCACCCCTCCACTTT. It translates to CAWSVQGGSSPLHF.

This clone was seen a single time. The chain carries TRBV11-2 and TRBJ1-3; no reliable D call. This CDR3 comprises 14 residues. V was shortened by 5 bases and J by 8 bases, with 16 bases between the two germline ends. Germline CDR1 is SGHAT and CDR2 is FQNNGV. The DNA for the CDR3 is TGTGCCAGCAGCCACCCGGGGAAGGTAGACACCATATATTTT. Amino acids: CASSHPGKVDTIYF.

The chain is built from TRBV2 and TRBJ2-5, with TRBD2 identical over 8 bases. The length of the CDR3 is 14 residues. Germline V gives CDR1 SNHLY, CDR2 FYNNEI. The trim removed 5 bases at V and 2 bases at J, leaving 4 bases unmatched. The CDR3 DNA reads TGTGCCAGCAGTAATAGCGGGGTACAAGAGACCCAGTACTTC. Translation gives CASSNSGVQETQYF.

The V call is TRBV28, the J call TRBJ2-1, with no clear D. V shed 2 bases and J shed 3 bases, with 5 bases lying between them. CDR1 and CDR2 (germline): MDHEN, SYDVKM. This CDR3 has 13 residues. Here the CDR3 reads CASSLRIYNEQFF. The CDR3 nucleotides read TGTGCCAGCAGTTTACGAATCTACAATGAGCAGTTCTTC.

CDR3 coding DNA: TGTGCCAGCAGTCCCAAGAACTTCGCAAACACTGAAGCTTTCTTT. Translation: CASSPKNFANTEAFF. V usage is TRBV6-6 and J usage is TRBJ1-1; D is ambiguous. Trimming took off 5 bases at V and 2 bases at J, with 15 bases between the two ends. Germline V CDR1 and CDR2: MNHNY, SVGAGI (reference sequence). The CDR3 extends over 15 amino acids.

Only a few counts were recorded for this clone. The genes are TRBV5-6 and TRBJ2-7, with D maybe TRBD1 (6 bases). The CDR3 length is 14 residues. Looked up from germline, CDR1 is SGHDT and CDR2 is YYEEEE. The V end lost 4 bases, the J end lost 2 bases, and 13 bases lay between the germline ends. CDR3 in amino acids: CASSPDSGPYEQYF. CDR3 sequence (DNA): TGTGCCAGCAGCCCGGACAGTGGGCCCTACGAGCAGTACTTC.

This chain joins TRBV30 and TRBJ1-6; D gene uncertain. The germline gives CDR1 GTSNPN, CDR2 SVGIG (reference sequence). V was trimmed by 2 bases and J by 5 bases, leaving 13 bases between them. The CDR3 contains 15 residues. The CDR3 region is CAWSMDTVDNSPLHF. In nucleotides, the CDR3 is TGTGCCTGGAGTATGGATACAGTGGATAATTCACCCCTCCACTTT.

The rearrangement uses TRBV7-9 and TRBJ1-1; D gene unclear. Germline CDR1 is SEHNR and CDR2 is FQNEAQ (reference sequence). The CDR3 is made up of 13 amino acids. V was trimmed by 4 bases and J by 1 base, leaving 7 bases between them. Here the CDR3 reads CASSSSPNTEAFF. The CDR3 DNA sequence: TGTGCCAGCAGCTCAAGCCCGAACACTGAAGCTTTCTTT. The entire variable domain, with the rest obtained from reference TRBV7-9 and TRBJ1-1, is as follows: DTGVSQNPRHKITKRGQNVTFRCDPISEHNRLYWYRQTLGQGPEFLTYFQNEAQLEKSRLLSDRFSAERPKGSFSTLEIQRTEQGDSAMYLCASSSSPNTEAFFGQGTRLTVV.

V is TRBV7-3 and J is TRBJ1-2, with D perhaps matching TRBD1 (5 bases). The CDR3 extends over 15 amino acids. The germline V gene encodes CDR1 SGHTA and CDR2 FQGTGA. V shed 6 bases and J shed 6 bases, with 20 bases lying between them. The CDR3 region is CASSYLPGTNNGYTF. In DNA, the CDR3 is TGTGCCAGCAGTTATCTCCCCGGGACCAACAATGGCTACACCTTC.

This clone was counted once. The chain uses TRBV5-1 and TRBJ2-3, with 10 bases fitting TRBD1. This CDR3 is 14 amino acids long. The V and J ends lost 4 bases and 4 bases, in that order; junction bases with no gene match: 3. The V gene's germline CDR1 is SGHRS and CDR2 YFSETQ. CDR3 amino acids: CASSTTGGADTQYF. Written as DNA, the CDR3 is TGCGCCAGCAGCACGACAGGGGGCGCAGATACGCAGTATTTT.